Below are 27 T cell receptor beta chains sequenced from a single sample in a study of Ad26.COV2.S vaccination and SARS-CoV-2 variants. Documented treatment: 15 to 20 received Ad26.COV2.S at low or high dose, single or two shots; about 5 received placebo; per-sample allocation not given. Specimens were obtained on day 63 following the first vaccine or placebo injection. Sequenced by immunoSEQ multiplex PCR; TCRdb stores in-frame clones only, minus some. The sample has around 450,000 clones, about 93% seen once. The specimen comprised peripheral blood, sampled in a trial of Ad26.COV2.S vaccine versus placebo. The receptors were gathered from a person aged 18-65 years who received the Ad26.COV2.S COVID-19 vaccine or a placebo.

This clone has a single count. This chain uses TRBV11-3 with TRBJ2-1; 7 positions agree with TRBD2. The CDR3 spans 15 residues. The V gene's germline CDR1 is SGHNT and CDR2 YENEEA. V shed 5 bases, J shed 3 bases, and the junction held 7 bases outside the gene matches. The CDR3 region is CASSPGLVHYNEQFF. DNA of the CDR3: TGTGCCAGCAGCCCCGGACTAGTCCACTACAATGAGCAGTTCTTC.

The chain carries TRBV12-3 or TRBV12-4 and TRBJ2-5, with unresolved D. V dropped 6 bases and J dropped 5 bases, with 13 bases sitting between them. There are 13 residues in the CDR3. The CDR3: CASSPGPSETQYF. DNA for the CDR3: TGTGCCAGCAGCCCCGGGCCCTCGGAGACCCAGTACTTC.

The chain carries TRBV7-2 and TRBJ2-1; D unresolved. Trimming removed 0 bases at V and 7 bases at J, with 7 bases between. CDR1 is SGHTA and CDR2 is FQGNSA in the germline V gene. The CDR3 is made up of 13 amino acids. CDR3 residues: CASSLARVNEQFF. CDR3 nucleotide sequence: TGTGCCAGCAGCTTAGCGCGAGTTAATGAGCAGTTCTTC.

J is TRBJ2-7 and V is TRBV2; TRBD1 agrees at 9 bases. Losses at the gene ends were 7 bases for V and 5 bases for J; bases not matched to a gene: 6. Looked up from germline, CDR1 is SNHLY and CDR2 is FYNNEI. The CDR3 totals 13 residues. The CDR3 loop reads CASIKDRGHEQYF. As DNA, the CDR3 is TGTGCCAGCATAAAGGACAGGGGCCACGAGCAGTACTTC.

This chain joins TRBV18 and TRBJ1-5, with a possible D match to TRBD1 (5 bases). Per germline, CDR1 KGHSH and CDR2 LQKENI. Deletions cut 2 bases from V and 7 bases from J, with 18 bases between. The CDR3 is 16 amino acids. Written as DNA, the CDR3 is TGTGCCAGCTCACCATATAATACGGGGCCGGTACAGCCCCAGCATTTT. Residues: CASSPYNTGPVQPQHF. Full variable domain (remainder filled in from reference TRBV18 and TRBJ1-5): NAGVMQNPRHLVRRRGQEARLRCSPMKGHSHVYWYRQLPEEGLKFMVYLQKENIIDESGMPKERFSAEFPKEGPSILRIQQVVRGDSAAYFCASSPYNTGPVQPQHFGDGTRLSIL.

This chain links TRBV6-5 with TRBJ2-2, with D unclear. Trimming took off 6 bases at V and 5 bases at J, with 10 bases between the two ends. The CDR3 contains 13 residues. CDR1 and CDR2 (germline): MNHEY, SVGAGI. CDR3 in DNA: TGTGCCAGCAGCCTTCCAGGAACCGGGGAGCTGTTTTTT. It translates to CASSLPGTGELFF.

The rearrangement uses TRBV5-5 and TRBJ1-5; D is ambiguous. Trimming cost V 2 bases and J 4 bases, with 10 bases left between them. Germline CDR1 is SGHKS and CDR2 is YYEKEE (reference sequence). The CDR3 is 14 amino acids. The CDR3 sequence: CASSLQVGNQPQHF. DNA for the CDR3: TGTGCCAGCAGCTTACAAGTTGGAAATCAGCCCCAGCATTTT.

This chain uses TRBV5-4 with TRBJ2-3; TRBD2 matches at 15 bases. J was trimmed by 4 bases and V by 3 bases; bases with no gene match: 3. Germline V gene sequence: CDR1 SGHNT, CDR2 YYREEE (reference sequence). The CDR3 is 16 amino acids. The CDR3 reads CASSSGLAGGADTQYF. The DNA of the CDR3 is TGTGCCAGCAGCTCGGGACTAGCGGGAGGAGCAGATACGCAGTATTTT.

The gene calls are TRBV7-8 and TRBJ2-7, with D perhaps matching TRBD2 (6 bases). This CDR3 comprises 12 residues. Germline V gene data show CDR1 as SGHVS and CDR2 as FQNEAQ. V was clipped by 5 bases and J by 9 bases, with 14 bases between them. CDR3 sequence (DNA): TGTGCCAGCAGCCCCGGGGGAGTATGGCAGTACTTC. Translated, it gives CASSPGGVWQYF.

The chain has TRBV18 and TRBJ1-6; 12 positions agree with TRBD1. The trim removed 8 bases at V and 7 bases at J, leaving 3 bases unmatched. Germline-derived CDR1 and CDR2 are KGHSH and LQKENI. The CDR3 sequence is 14 residues long. The DNA for the CDR3 is TGTGCCAGCACCGGGACAGGGGGCAATTCACCCCTCCACTTT. This sequence encodes CASTGTGGNSPLHF.

This clone has a handful of counts. The rearrangement joins TRBV4-2 to TRBJ1-2; maybe TRBD1 (6 bases). CDR3 length: 14 residues. Germline V lookup: CDR1 LGHNA, CDR2 YNFKEQ. Deletions cut 7 bases from V and 8 bases from J, with 20 bases between. The CDR3 bases are TGTGCCAGCAAGAACTTACAACAGGGATACGGCTACACCTTC. It translates to CASKNLQQGYGYTF.

CDR3 residues: CASSEAPSGSGADTQYF. The CDR3 nucleotides read TGTGCCAGCAGTGAGGCGCCTAGCGGGAGTGGTGCAGATACGCAGTATTTT. This sequence joins TRBV2 and TRBJ2-3; 10 nucleotides agree with TRBD2. This CDR3 comprises 17 residues. J gave up 4 bases and V 3 bases, and 10 bases lay outside the gene matches. The germline V gene encodes CDR1 SNHLY and CDR2 FYNNEI.

This clone appeared a few times. The V gene is TRBV30, the J gene TRBJ1-2; D not certain. Germline-derived CDR1 and CDR2 are GTSNPN and SVGIG (reference sequence). This CDR3 has 12 amino acids. V was shortened by 2 bases and J by 4 bases, with 8 bases between the two germline ends. The DNA for the CDR3 is TGTGCCTGGAGTCTAACTATCTATGGCTACACCTTC. Protein: CAWSLTIYGYTF.

The chain carries TRBV6-1 and TRBJ1-5, with 8 bases lining up with TRBD1. The CDR3 is 15 amino acids. V was clipped by 2 bases and J by 7 bases; unmatched bases: 7. Germline lookup yields CDR1 MNHNS and CDR2 SASEGT. This CDR3 is CASSETGTGFQPQHF. CDR3 coding DNA: TGTGCCAGCAGTGAAACGGGGACAGGCTTCCAGCCCCAGCATTTT.

This chain connects TRBV10-1 to TRBJ2-1; the match to TRBD1 covers 11 bases. With 3 bases clipped from V and 4 bases from J, the junction kept 5 bases outside the gene matches. The germline gives CDR1 WNHNN, CDR2 SYGVQD (reference sequence). CDR3 length: 16 residues. The chain's CDR3 is CASSDSGQGAYNEQFF. DNA of the CDR3: TGCGCCAGCAGTGATTCCGGACAGGGGGCGTACAATGAGCAGTTCTTC.

The chain uses TRBV6-2 or TRBV6-3 and TRBJ1-2; 7 nucleotides align to TRBD1. The J segment lost 2 bases and the V segment lost 7 bases, leaving 13 bases of the junction unmatched. Germline V gene sequence: CDR1 MNHEY, CDR2 SVGEGT. The CDR3 extends over 16 amino acids. CDR3 nucleotides: TGTGCCAGCAACCCGGGACAGATTCTTTCGAACTATGGCTACACCTTC. Its protein is CASNPGQILSNYGYTF.

CDR3 nucleotide sequence: TGCGCCAGCAGCTTGAACAGAGGGAACACTGAAGCTTTCTTT. Residues: CASSLNRGNTEAFF. The genes are TRBV5-1 and TRBJ1-1, with D unresolved. Per the germline V gene, CDR1 is SGHRS and CDR2 is YFSETQ. V lost 1 base, J lost 1 base, and 8 bases lay in between. CDR3 size: 14 residues.

The J gene is TRBJ2-1, the V gene TRBV5-1; 7 bases agree with TRBD2. The CDR3 has 14 residues. Trimming took 5 bases from V and 4 from J; bases not matched to a gene: 6. CDR1 is SGHRS and CDR2 is YFSETQ in the germline V gene. This chain's CDR3 is CASRAGLEYNEQFF. As DNA, the CDR3 is TGCGCCAGCAGGGCCGGACTAGAGTACAATGAGCAGTTCTTC.

The genes are TRBV20-1 and TRBJ2-5, with D unclear. This CDR3 has 12 amino acids. V was clipped by 3 bases and J by 2 bases, with 7 bases between them. CDR1 and CDR2 from the germline V gene are DFQATT and SNEGSKA (reference sequence). CDR3 in amino acids: CSASIQQETQYF. CDR3 DNA sequence: TGCAGTGCTAGTATCCAACAAGAGACCCAGTACTTC.

The V gene is TRBV9, the J gene TRBJ1-1; TRBD1 is a possible D gene (5 bases). The germline gives CDR1 SGDLS, CDR2 YYNGEE. This CDR3 region has 12 residues. V was shortened by 3 bases and J by 12 bases, with 15 bases between the two germline ends. The DNA of the CDR3 is TGTGCCAGCAGCGGCGTGACCGGGACGACTTTCTTT. Translating gives CASSGVTGTTFF. The full variable domain, with the rest looked up from reference TRBV9 and TRBJ1-1, is DSGVTQTPKHLITATGQRVTLRCSPRSGDLSVYWYQQSLDQGLQFLIQYYNGEERAKGNILERFSAQQFPDLHSELNLSSLELGDSALYFCASSGVTGTTFFGQGTRLTVV.

Remarks on this clone: The same CDR3 arises from other DNA sequences in this sample as well. Written as DNA, the CDR3 is TGTGCCAGCAGTTTGTTAGCAGCAGATACGCAGTATTTT. It yields the protein CASSLLAADTQYF. The chain couples TRBV27 to TRBJ2-3; D is unclear. The V gene's germline CDR1 is MNHEY and CDR2 SMNVEV (reference sequence). V was trimmed by 3 bases and J by 4 bases, leaving 8 bases between them. The CDR3 has 13 residues.

The chain recombines TRBV7-8 with TRBJ2-7; 8 bases are shared with TRBD2. Per germline, CDR1 SGHVS and CDR2 FQNEAQ. Trimming cost V 0 bases and J 2 bases; bases outside gene matches: 3. The CDR3 sequence is 15 residues long. CDR3 in amino acids: CASSLASGNTYEQYF. The CDR3 coding sequence is TGTGCCAGCAGCTTAGCTAGCGGGAACACCTACGAGCAGTACTTC.

The sample holds one count of this clone. The chain carries TRBV23-1 and TRBJ2-7, with D uncertain. TRBV23-1 is treated as an ORF (open reading frame) with a function not yet certain. The V gene lost 10 bases and the J gene lost 8 bases, with 33 bases spanning the gap. The CDR3 runs 17 residues. The CDR3 nucleotides are TGCGCCACCCTCGAAACACCTATCGGACGGCGGCTTAAAAAGCAGTACTTC. Translation gives CATLETPIGRRLKKQYF.

The chain couples TRBV7-6 to TRBJ2-5; 9 bases match TRBD2. The CDR3 has 15 amino acids. CDR1 SGHVS and CDR2 FNYEAQ come from the germline V gene. V lost 0 bases and J lost 6; bases outside the gene matches: 5. CDR3 in DNA: TGTGCCAGCAGCTTAGCGGCGGGAGGGCCGCAGACCCAGTACTTC. Residues: CASSLAAGGPQTQYF.

The J gene is TRBJ2-1, the V gene TRBV19, with TRBD1 matching 8 bases. Germline CDR1 is LNHDA and CDR2 is SQIVND (reference sequence). V was pared by 3 bases and J by 2 bases, with 6 bases of the junction left unmatched. This CDR3 is built from 16 residues. The CDR3 DNA is TGTGCCAGTAGTATCGGACAGGGAGCGACCTACAATGAGCAGTTCTTC. It codes for CASSIGQGATYNEQFF.

J is TRBJ1-1 and V is TRBV29-1; TRBD1 matches at 7 bases. With V trimmed by 7 bases and J by 1 base, 9 bases remained unmatched. Per the germline V gene, CDR1 is SQVTM and CDR2 is ANQGSEA. There are 14 residues in the CDR3. CDR3 loop: CSAWGAGGNTEAFF. In DNA form, the CDR3 reads TGCAGCGCATGGGGGGCAGGGGGGAACACTGAAGCTTTCTTT. The variable domain in full, completed from reference TRBV29-1 and TRBJ1-1, reads SAVISQKPSRDICQRGTSLTIQCQVDSQVTMMFWYRQQPGQSLTLIATANQGSEATYESGFVIDKFPISRPNLTFSTLTVSNMSPEDSSIYLCSAWGAGGNTEAFFGQGTRLTVV.

The CDR3 here is CASSPGRRGSYEQYF. Here the CDR3 DNA reads TGTGCCAGCAGCCCCGGACGGCGGGGCTCCTACGAGCAGTACTTC. The V and J genes are TRBV11-2 and TRBJ2-7, with a tentative D call TRBD2 (6 bases). The germline V gene has CDR1 SGHAT and CDR2 FQNNGV. V shed 5 bases and J shed 0 bases, with 14 bases lying between them. The CDR3 consists of 15 residues. The entire variable domain, with the rest obtained from reference TRBV11-2 and TRBJ2-7, is as follows: EAGVAQSPRYKIIEKRQSVAFWCNPISGHATLYWYQQILGQGPKLLIQFQNNGVVDDSQLPKDRFSAERLKGVDSTLKIQPAKLEDSAVYLCASSPGRRGSYEQYFGPGTRLTVT.